A single sample gave rise to the 3 T cell receptor beta chains below, sequenced in a study of immune evolution from preneoplasia to lung adenocarcinoma. Here immunoSEQ multiplex PCR was the method, and the copy in TCRdb shows in-frame clones only, minus some. The sample has tens of thousands of clones, 65% to 80% seen once. Sequencing input: FFPE invasive lung adenocarcinoma tissue. All receptors derive from a person in their sixties or seventies with lung adenocarcinoma.

The chain carries TRBV2 and TRBJ1-5; the D gene is possibly TRBD1 (5 bases). The V and J ends lost 7 bases and 5 bases respectively, with 12 bases between them. Germline V gives CDR1 SNHLY, CDR2 FYNNEI. This CDR3 is 13 amino acids long. CDR3 in amino acids: CASTLDTYQPQHF. For the CDR3, the DNA is TGTGCCAGCACCCTGGACACTTATCAGCCCCAGCATTTT.

The chain couples TRBV5-1 to TRBJ2-4; 10 bases are shared with TRBD2. The CDR3 is 17 amino acids. Trimming removed 4 bases from V and 5 bases from J; junction bases left unmatched: 12. Germline V gene data show CDR1 as SGHRS and CDR2 as YFSETQ. The CDR3, as DNA: TGCGCCAGCAGCCCCTTGGCTAGCGGGAGTTTCCAAAACATTCAGTACTTC. Amino acid sequence: CASSPLASGSFQNIQYF.

The V call is TRBV7-2, the J call TRBJ1-1; no clear D gene. V shed 4 bases and J shed 3 bases, with 15 bases lying between them. Germline V gene data show CDR1 as SGHTA and CDR2 as FQGNSA. The CDR3 is 15 residues long. CDR3 nucleotides: TGTGCCAGCAGCTCGGAACGACGAGGTGACACTGAAGCTTTCTTT. Translated, it gives CASSSERRGDTEAFF.